Below, 9 T cell receptor beta chains from the same sample are listed, as sequenced in a study of cytomegalovirus exposure and HLA in healthy donors. PCR employed 60 Vbeta and 13 Jbeta primers. Repertoires were generated with immunoSEQ multiplex PCR, while TCRdb's copy carries only in-frame clones and drops some. The sample includes about 160,000 clones, roughly 76% of them seen just once. The sequenced material came from PBMCs. The receptors were sampled from a man aged 55 to 69 in good health and CMV-seronegative.

V and J are TRBV7-9 and TRBJ2-7; 9 bases fit TRBD1. The CDR3 consists of 13 residues. V gave up 8 bases and J gave up 7 bases; unmatched junction bases: 9. Germline-derived CDR1 and CDR2 are SEHNR and FQNEAQ (reference sequence). The CDR3 region is CASGDRDLREQYF. The CDR3 DNA reads TGTGCCAGCGGGGACAGGGACCTTAGGGAGCAGTACTTC.

This chain joins TRBV27 and TRBJ2-5; 7 positions agree with TRBD2. The DNA end lines up better with TRBJ2-7; the J call may be wrong. Germline CDR1 reads MNHEY; CDR2 reads SMNVEV (reference sequence). There are 14 residues in the CDR3. CDR3 DNA sequence: TGTGCCAGCAGTAAACTAAGCGGGAACTACGAGCAGTACTTC. As protein: CASSKLSGNYEQYF.

The chain carries TRBV9 and TRBJ1-5; 8 bases fit TRBD1. The CDR3 has 14 residues. In germline, CDR1 is SGDLS, CDR2 YYNGEE. V shed 0 bases and J 6 bases; nucleotides not matched to a gene: 2. The CDR3 sequence: CASSVGTGIQPQHF. DNA for the CDR3: TGTGCCAGCAGCGTAGGGACAGGGATTCAGCCCCAGCATTTT.

The gene calls are TRBV18 and TRBJ2-5; TRBD1 is a possible D gene (6 bases). The J call may be incorrect, as the DNA end agrees better with TRBJ2-7. The germline CDR1 and CDR2 sequences are KGHSH and LQKENI. CDR3 length equals 16 residues. The CDR3 reads CASSPPNQGSSYEQYF. CDR3 nucleotides: TGTGCCAGCTCACCACCGAATCAGGGGAGCTCCTACGAGCAGTACTTC.

This clone was counted a single time. The V gene is TRBV19, the J gene TRBJ1-2; D unresolved. Germline assignment: CDR1 LNHDA and CDR2 SQIVND (reference sequence). This CDR3 is built from 12 residues. The ends were cut back, 3 bases at V and 9 bases at J, with 11 bases in the middle. CDR3 bases: TGTGCCAGTAGTATTTCTCAGCGACGCTACACCTTC. Protein: CASSISQRRYTF.

The chain carries TRBV6-4 and TRBJ2-7, with 11 bases matching TRBD1. Trimming cost V 4 bases and J 2 bases; bases outside gene matches: 16. The CDR3 has 19 residues. Germline assignment: CDR1 MRHNA and CDR2 SNTAGT. CDR3 nucleotides: TGTGCCAGCAGTGGAGGACAGGGGGCGGAGGTGGATTTCACCTACGAGCAGTACTTC. It specifies CASSGGQGAEVDFTYEQYF.

This chain uses TRBV19 with TRBJ2-1, with TRBD2 matching 7 bases. Trimming removed 6 bases from V and 3 bases from J; junction bases left unmatched: 8. This CDR3 is built from 15 residues. Germline-derived CDR1 and CDR2 are LNHDA and SQIVND (reference sequence). CDR3 in DNA: TGTGCCAGTAGCCGGGCGGGAGCACTCTACAATGAGCAGTTCTTC. As protein: CASSRAGALYNEQFF.

The chain recombines TRBV5-1 with TRBJ2-3; tentative D call: TRBD1 (8 bases). The germline gives CDR1 SGHRS, CDR2 YFSETQ. Trimming removed 3 bases from V and 3 bases from J, with 14 bases in between. The CDR3 has 15 amino acids. The CDR3 region is CASSSGGGGTDTQYF. The CDR3 DNA reads TGCGCCAGCAGCTCAGGGGGCGGGGGTACAGATACGCAGTATTTT.

This clone was seen once. The chain combines TRBV29-1 with TRBJ2-5; TRBD2 aligns across 12 bases. The end of the DNA fits TRBJ2-7 better, so the J call may be wrong. This CDR3 is built from 13 residues. CDR1 SQVTM and CDR2 ANQGSEA come from the germline V gene. The CDR3 nucleotides read TGCAGCGTTGTGACTAGCGGGAGCTACGAGCAGTACTTC. Protein: CSVVTSGSYEQYF.